This record covers a single T cell receptor (beta chain). What it recognizes is unknown. The data were taken from a study of CD8 T cells in Susac syndrome. Notes on the study in general: The study recognized that the number of individuals in its TCR sequencing and HLA analysis was relatively small.

Included as multiple sclerosis controls were treatment-naive patients who had stable or active relapsing-remitting disease. Random hexamers were used to reverse transcribe an amount of 0.5 to 1 ug RNA. TCRdb itself ran the immunoSEQ multiplex PCR reads through MiXCR, one entry per CDR3 protein. Counted here are around 130,000 distinct CDR3 sequences, approximately 90% occurring once; the ten biggest clones make up 0.24%. The CDR3 extends over 16 amino acids. With 3 bases removed from V and 4 bases from J, the gap between germline ends came to 18 bases. Germline assignment: CDR1 LNHDA and CDR2 SQIVND (reference sequence).

The source of this sequence is a human donor with multiple sclerosis. The chain couples TRBV19 to TRBJ2-5, with D unclear. The source material was CD8+ T cells from PBMCs. Here the CDR3 reads CASSIAAETGIETQYF. The CDR3, as DNA: TGTGCCAGTAGTATTGCGGCGGAAACCGGCATAGAGACCCAGTACTTC.